Listed here are 15 T cell receptor beta chains from one sample, sequenced in a study of PD-L1 blockade in urothelial cancer. Only in-frame clones appear in the TCRdb table, and some are missing; sequencing was by immunoSEQ multiplex PCR. The sample consists of approximately 120,000 clones, about 83% of them appearing once. Time point meaning: peripheral blood 6 weeks after treatment start. The specimen was PBMCs, collected around atezolizumab (anti-PD-L1) treatment. The receptors here all came from a man in his fifties with urothelial cancer.

V usage is TRBV15 and J usage is TRBJ1-2; TRBD1 matches at 8 bases. This CDR3 is built from 18 residues. Germline CDR1 LNHNV, CDR2 YYDKDF (reference sequence). V was pared by 0 bases and J by 6 bases, with 15 bases of the junction left unmatched. The CDR3 is CATSRDSTGQGLSHGYTF. Here the CDR3 DNA reads TGTGCCACCAGCAGAGATAGTACCGGACAGGGCCTATCCCATGGCTACACCTTC.

The CDR3 is CAWGRGSYNEQFF. The CDR3 nucleotides are TGTGCCTGGGGGCGGGGCTCCTACAATGAGCAGTTCTTC. This chain connects TRBV30 to TRBJ2-1, with D possibly TRBD2 on 6 matching bases. Trimming pared 5 bases from V and 0 bases from J, leaving 8 bases between. This CDR3 is 13 amino acids long. CDR1 and CDR2 (germline): GTSNPN, SVGIG (reference sequence).

This clone appeared a few times. V gene TRBV9 combines with J gene TRBJ1-2; a possible D gene is TRBD1 (5 bases). The CDR3 totals 17 residues. CDR1 and CDR2 from the germline V gene are SGDLS and YYNGEE. V shed 2 bases and J shed 5 bases, with 22 bases lying between them. DNA for the CDR3: TGTGCCAGCAGCGTGGGGTGGGTGCAGGAAAGGGGTTATGGCTACACCTTC. This gives the protein CASSVGWVQERGYGYTF.

The rearrangement links TRBV6-5 to TRBJ1-6, with TRBD1 matching 7 bases. The germline V gene has CDR1 MNHEY and CDR2 SVGAGI. The CDR3 extends over 15 amino acids. The V segment lost 0 bases and the J segment 10 bases; nucleotides outside the gene matches: 6. The CDR3 coding sequence is TGTGCCAGCAGTTACTCGCAGGGGGAACGGTCACCCCTCCACTTT. Protein sequence: CASSYSQGERSPLHF.

The V and J genes are TRBV5-4 and TRBJ2-2; maybe TRBD1 (7 bases). Trimming pared 0 bases from V and 5 bases from J, leaving 11 bases between. Germline CDR1 reads SGHNT; CDR2 reads YYREEE (reference sequence). This CDR3 has 15 amino acids. Written as DNA, the CDR3 is TGTGCCAGCAGCTTGGCAGGGGGGCGGACCGGGGAGCTGTTTTTT. This sequence encodes CASSLAGGRTGELFF.

The V and J genes are TRBV30 and TRBJ2-5; perhaps TRBD1 as D (6 bases). The germline V gene encodes CDR1 GTSNPN and CDR2 SVGIG (reference sequence). The V end lost 0 bases, the J end lost 9 bases, and 14 bases lay between the germline ends. The CDR3 is made up of 13 amino acids. The CDR3 nucleotides are TGTGCCTGGAGTGTAGGAGCGCCAGGGGCCCAGTACTTC. Translated, it gives CAWSVGAPGAQYF.

As DNA, the CDR3 is TGTGCCAGCAGCTCTTCTAGCGGGGCGAATGAGCAGTTCTTC. Its translation: CASSSSSGANEQFF. V and J are TRBV7-2 and TRBJ2-1; 9 nucleotides agree with TRBD2. V gave up 4 bases and J gave up 7 bases; unmatched junction bases: 5. CDR3 size: 14 residues. Looked up from germline, CDR1 is SGHTA and CDR2 is FQGNSA.

Of note for this clone: Other DNA sequences in the same sample also yield this CDR3. The V gene is TRBV19, the J gene TRBJ1-6, with 8 bases matching TRBD1. Germline V CDR1 and CDR2: LNHDA, SQIVND (reference sequence). This CDR3 has 14 residues. V trimming: 6 bases; J trimming: 7 bases; junction bases outside the gene matches: 5. CDR3 amino acids: CASRTGTGNSPLHF. DNA of the CDR3: TGTGCCAGTAGAACCGGGACAGGCAATTCACCCCTCCACTTT.

The V call is TRBV6-6, the J call TRBJ1-1; 7 positions match TRBD1. V dropped 0 bases and J dropped 3; count of bases not matched to a gene: 7. Germline values: CDR1 MNHNY, CDR2 SVGAGI (reference sequence). The CDR3 has 16 amino acids. In DNA form, the CDR3 reads TGTGCCAGCAGTTACTCGATGGGGCAGGGGGACACTGAAGCTTTCTTT. Its protein product is CASSYSMGQGDTEAFF.

This chain connects TRBV27 to TRBJ1-2, with TRBD1 matching 8 bases. J was trimmed by 4 bases and V by 2 bases; bases with no gene match: 3. The CDR3 totals 14 residues. Looked up from germline, CDR1 is MNHEY and CDR2 is SMNVEV (reference sequence). This CDR3 is CASSLKGTGYGYTF. The DNA of the CDR3 is TGTGCCAGCAGTTTAAAGGGGACAGGCTATGGCTACACCTTC.

The gene calls are TRBV19 and TRBJ1-5; D unclear. The CDR3 is 17 residues long. Trimming shortened V by 3 bases and J by 0 bases, and 15 bases separated the two germline ends. In germline, CDR1 is LNHDA, CDR2 SQIVND (reference sequence). As DNA, the CDR3 is TGTGCCAGTAGTATTCGGGTCACCGCCCATAGCAATCAGCCCCAGCATTTT. Its translation is CASSIRVTAHSNQPQHF.

The chain carries TRBV28 and TRBJ2-3; 11 bases agree with TRBD2. J lost 3 bases, V lost 6 bases, and 2 bases had no gene match. The CDR3 contains 14 residues. Germline values: CDR1 MDHEN, CDR2 SYDVKM. CDR3 DNA: TGTGCCAGCAGCCGACTAGCGGGAACAGATACGCAGTATTTT. Translation gives CASSRLAGTDTQYF.

V and J are TRBV7-8 and TRBJ2-5; D remains unclear. Trimming stripped 5 bases from V and 9 bases from J, with 22 bases between. Germline CDR1 is SGHVS and CDR2 is FQNEAQ. The CDR3 is 15 amino acids. The CDR3 loop reads CASSRAIISEMAQYF. DNA for the CDR3: TGTGCCAGCAGCCGAGCCATTATCTCCGAGATGGCCCAGTACTTC.

CDR3 region: CASSRTGNEQYF. The CDR3 region has the DNA TGTGCCAGCAGCAGAACAGGGAACGAGCAGTACTTC. The V and J genes are TRBV7-6 and TRBJ2-7, with D perhaps TRBD1 (6 bases). V lost 5 bases, J lost 5 bases, and 10 bases lay in between. Per the germline V gene, CDR1 is SGHVS and CDR2 is FNYEAQ. The CDR3 consists of 12 residues.

V gene TRBV28 combines with J gene TRBJ1-2; no firm D call. This CDR3 comprises 12 residues. Trimming took off 0 bases at V and 8 bases at J, with 7 bases between the two ends. Germline CDR1 is MDHEN and CDR2 is SYDVKM. CDR3: CASSLWRGGYTF. CDR3 nucleotide sequence: TGTGCCAGCAGTTTATGGAGAGGCGGCTACACCTTC.